This T cell receptor (beta chain) was captured in a study of CD8+CD57+ T cells in acquired aplastic anemia. Whoever was chosen for sequencing had shown CD8+CD57+ cell expansion by flow cytometry. The CDR3 is made up of 16 amino acids. Germline assignment: CDR1 SGHVS and CDR2 FQNEAQ. TCR beta VDJ and CDR3 were profiled, and genomic DNA was the template. Using its own MiXCR run on the reads, TCRdb lists one record per CDR3 protein. The sample consists of about 270,000 distinct CDR3 sequences, approximately 79% of them appearing once. With regard to this clonotype: At one boundary the junction diverges from the germline segment, which might be a read error.

The sample comprised sorted CD4+, CD8+, or CD8+CD57+ T cells (not recorded which) from PBMCs. The clonotype was recovered from a human donor with aplastic anemia. The rearrangement links TRBV7-8 to TRBJ2-1; D possibly matches TRBD1 or TRBD2 (6 bases each). CDR3 sequence reads: CASSLGGGPDTHDQFF. Here the CDR3 DNA reads TGTGCCAGCAGCTTGGGGGGCGGTCCCGATACGCATGATCAGTTCTTC. Using reference TRBV7-8 and TRBJ2-1 for the parts outside the CDR3, the full variable domain is GAGVSQSPRYKVAKRGQDVALRCDPISGHVSLFWYQQALGQGPEFLTYFQNEAQLDKSGLPSDRFFAERPEGSVSTLKIQRTQQEDSAVYLCASSLGGGPDTHDQFFGPGTRLTVL.